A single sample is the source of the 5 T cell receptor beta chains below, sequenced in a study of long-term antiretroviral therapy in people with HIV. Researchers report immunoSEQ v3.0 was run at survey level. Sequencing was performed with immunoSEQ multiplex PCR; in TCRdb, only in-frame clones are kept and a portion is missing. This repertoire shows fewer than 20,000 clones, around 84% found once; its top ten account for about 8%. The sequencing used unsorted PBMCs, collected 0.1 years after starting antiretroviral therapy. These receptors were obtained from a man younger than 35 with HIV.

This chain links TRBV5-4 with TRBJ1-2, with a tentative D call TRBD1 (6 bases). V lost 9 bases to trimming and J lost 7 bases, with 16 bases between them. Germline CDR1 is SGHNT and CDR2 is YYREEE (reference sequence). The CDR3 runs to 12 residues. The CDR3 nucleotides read TGTGCCAACAGGGTTTACGGGGGTGGCTACACCTTC. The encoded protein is CANRVYGGGYTF. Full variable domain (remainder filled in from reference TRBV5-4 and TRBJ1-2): ETGVTQSPTHLIKTRGQQVTLRCSSQSGHNTVSWYQQALGQGPQFIFQYYREEENGRGNFPPRFSGLQFPNYSSELNVNALELDDSALYLCANRVYGGGYTFGSGTRLTVV.

The CDR3 reads CSSGSQETQYF. The CDR3 DNA reads TGCAGCTCCGGGAGCCAAGAGACCCAGTACTTC. J is TRBJ2-5 and V is TRBV20-1; TRBD2 might be the D (6 bases). The V gene's germline CDR1 is DFQATT and CDR2 SNEGSKA (reference sequence). This CDR3 is built from 11 residues.

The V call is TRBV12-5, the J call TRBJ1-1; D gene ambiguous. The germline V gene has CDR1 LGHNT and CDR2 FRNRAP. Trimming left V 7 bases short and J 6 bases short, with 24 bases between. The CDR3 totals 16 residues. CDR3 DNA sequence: TGTGCTAGTGAGGCCGACACTAATTATCCCGGGCCTGAAGCTTTCTTT. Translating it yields CASEADTNYPGPEAFF.

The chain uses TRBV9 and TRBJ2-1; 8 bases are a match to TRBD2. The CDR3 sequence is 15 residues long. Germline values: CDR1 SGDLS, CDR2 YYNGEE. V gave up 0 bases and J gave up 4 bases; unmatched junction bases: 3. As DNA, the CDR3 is TGTGCCAGCAGCGTAGTCTCTAGCGGGTACAATGAGCAGTTCTTC. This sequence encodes CASSVVSSGYNEQFF.

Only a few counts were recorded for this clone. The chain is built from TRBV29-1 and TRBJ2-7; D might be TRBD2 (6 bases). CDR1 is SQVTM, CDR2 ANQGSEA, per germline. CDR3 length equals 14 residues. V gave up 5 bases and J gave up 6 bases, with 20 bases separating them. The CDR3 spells CSVSLGVAGSEQYF. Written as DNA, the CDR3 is TGCAGCGTTTCCCTCGGGGTGGCGGGATCCGAGCAGTACTTC.